This T cell receptor (beta chain) comes out of a study of shared clonotypes between healthy human individuals. Naive CD8 cells lacked CD45RO and underwent positive selection for CCR7, leaving out terminally differentiated effector memory CD45RA+ cells. TCRdb's table, derived via immunoSEQ multiplex PCR, lists solely in-frame clones and lacks some. This table has over 2,000,000 clones, just over 90% appearing once. This CDR3 has 15 residues. Trimming removed 7 bases at V and 2 bases at J, with 17 bases between. Germline V gene lookup returns CDR1 MNHEY and CDR2 SMNVEV (reference sequence). This TCR was recovered from a man younger than 35 in good health. Some clones in this sample may be carry-over from other donors' samples. This chain uses TRBV27 with TRBJ2-5; no definite D call. Sequencing was carried out using naive CD8+ T cells from PBMCs. For the CDR3, the DNA is TGTGCCAGCACCTTTATATCAAGGCGGCAAGAGACCCAGTACTTC. It specifies CASTFISRRQETQYF.